This TCR beta chain was captured by sequencing in a study of cytomegalovirus exposure and HLA in healthy donors. Only in-frame clones appear in the TCRdb table, and some are missing; sequencing was by immunoSEQ multiplex PCR. Seen here are fewer than 200,000 clones, roughly nine tenths observed once, and the top ten hold about 2.9%. Germline values: CDR1 GTSNPN, CDR2 SVGIG (reference sequence). The CDR3 loop spans 12 amino acids. V lost 2 bases to trimming and J lost 2 bases, with 7 bases between them. Material: PBMCs. The receptor was derived from a woman under 30 in good health and CMV-seropositive. The genes are TRBV30 and TRBJ2-7; no clear D. DNA for the CDR3: TGTGCCTGGAGTCCCGGTACCTACGAGCAGTACTTC. Protein sequence: CAWSPGTYEQYF.